Each of the 27 T cell receptor beta chains below was sequenced from the same sample in a study of blood T cell repertoires in COVID-19 (dated by TCRdb to 2020 to 2022). The library was produced with the immunoSEQ multiplex PCR assay. This immuneACCESS table, as held by TCRdb, lists in-frame sequences with V and J called but not all clones. Of the missing ones, under half trace to an unresolved V gene in checked studies; the others have no known cause. The sample table holds around 160,000 clones, of which almost 85% were seen once. Clones ranked in the top ten supply approximately 11% of the sample. The specimen sequenced was PBMCs or T cells enriched from blood (not recorded which). Receptor source: a man over 45 who had recovered from COVID-19.

This clone showed up just a few times. The CDR3 DNA follows: TGTGCCAGCAGTTTGGAACCAACAGGGGAGGAGCAGTACTTC. Protein product: CASSLEPTGEEQYF. The chain has TRBV27 and TRBJ2-7, with 7 bases that match TRBD1. Trimming removed 3 bases from V and 7 bases from J; junction bases left unmatched: 9. The CDR3 is made up of 14 amino acids. Looked up from germline, CDR1 is MNHEY and CDR2 is SMNVEV (reference sequence).

The rearrangement uses TRBV19 and TRBJ1-2; 8 nucleotides agree with TRBD1. The J segment lost 4 bases and the V segment lost 5 bases, leaving 9 bases of the junction unmatched. This CDR3 region has 15 residues. Per germline, CDR1 LNHDA and CDR2 SQIVND (reference sequence). CDR3 DNA: TGTGCCAGTAGTGTGGACAGGGATCGCAGCTATGGCTACACCTTC. Its translation: CASSVDRDRSYGYTF.

The chain employs TRBV10-3 and TRBJ1-2; a possible D gene is TRBD1 (5 bases). Germline V gene sequence: CDR1 ENHRY, CDR2 SYGVKD. This CDR3 contains 13 residues. V gave up 3 bases and J gave up 6 bases, with 11 bases separating them. CDR3: CAISETGGDGYTF. Here the CDR3 DNA reads TGTGCCATCAGTGAAACAGGCGGCGATGGCTACACCTTC.

The chain combines TRBV28 with TRBJ1-3; no definite D call. The V end was cut by 4 bases, the J end by 9 bases, with 10 bases between. The CDR3 extends over 12 amino acids. In germline, CDR1 is MDHEN, CDR2 SYDVKM. The CDR3 spells CASSSGQVTIYF. In DNA, the CDR3 is TGTGCCAGCAGTTCAGGTCAGGTCACCATATATTTT.

This chain uses TRBV19 with TRBJ2-7; 7 bases are a match to TRBD1. Germline CDR1 is LNHDA and CDR2 is SQIVND (reference sequence). V gave up 5 bases and J gave up 7 bases; unmatched junction bases: 14. CDR3 length: 15 residues. The CDR3 coding sequence is TGTGCCAGTAGTTCACGGGACAGAGCTTCCTGGGAGCAGTACTTC. Protein sequence: CASSSRDRASWEQYF.

The rearrangement links TRBV19 to TRBJ1-5, with TRBD1 matching over 8 bases. CDR3 length: 14 amino acids. Germline V gene lookup returns CDR1 LNHDA and CDR2 SQIVND (reference sequence). Trimming removed 5 bases from V and 7 bases from J; junction bases left unmatched: 7. Written as DNA, the CDR3 is TGTGCCAGTAGTCGACCAGGGGGCGAACAGCCCCAGCATTTT. Its translation: CASSRPGGEQPQHF.

In its sample, this clone was seen once. The CDR3, as DNA: TGTGCCAGCAGTTTCGAGGCGGGAGGGCGTACGCAGTATTTT. The encoded protein is CASSFEAGGRTQYF. V gene TRBV27 combines with J gene TRBJ2-3, with TRBD2 matching 9 bases. V gave up 3 bases and J gave up 8 bases; unmatched junction bases: 6. Germline assignment: CDR1 MNHEY and CDR2 SMNVEV (reference sequence). CDR3 length equals 14 residues.

This chain joins TRBV27 and TRBJ2-7; TRBD1 matches 9 bases. The V and J ends lost 6 bases and 3 bases, in that order; junction bases with no gene match: 6. CDR1 and CDR2 from the germline V gene are MNHEY and SMNVEV (reference sequence). The CDR3 is made up of 14 amino acids. CDR3 loop: CASRGQGFIYEQYF. CDR3 coding DNA: TGTGCCAGCAGGGGACAGGGATTTATCTACGAGCAGTACTTC.

This chain joins TRBV3-1 (or the pseudogene TRBV3-2) and TRBJ1-2; 8 nucleotides match TRBD1. Trimming at V came to 6 bases and at J to 6 bases, leaving 12 bases not matched to a gene. Germline CDR1 LGHDT, CDR2 YNNKEL (reference sequence). The CDR3 consists of 15 residues. DNA of the CDR3: TGTGCCAGCAGTCGTACTAGACAGGGGCCCGATGGCTACACCTTC. Encoded protein: CASSRTRQGPDGYTF.

The CDR3 DNA reads as TGTGCCAGCAGCCAGCGGGGGGAGGGTTCACCCCTCCACTTT. Residues: CASSQRGEGSPLHF. The genes are TRBV3-1 (or the pseudogene TRBV3-2) and TRBJ1-6; a possible D gene is TRBD1 (5 bases). With 3 bases removed from V and 9 bases from J, the gap between germline ends came to 12 bases. Germline CDR1 is LGHDT and CDR2 is YNNKEL (reference sequence). The CDR3 contains 14 residues.

This chain uses TRBV27 with TRBJ2-7; 8 bases are shared with TRBD1. CDR3 size: 15 residues. Losses at the gene ends were 3 bases for V and 7 bases for J; bases not matched to a gene: 11. Germline V gene data show CDR1 as MNHEY and CDR2 as SMNVEV (reference sequence). CDR3 in amino acids: CASSLIVGQGGEQYF. Here the CDR3 DNA reads TGTGCCAGCAGTTTGATAGTCGGACAGGGAGGAGAGCAGTACTTC.

This chain uses TRBV4-2 with TRBJ1-6; TRBD1 matches 7 bases. In germline, CDR1 is LGHNA, CDR2 YNFKEQ. Trimming cost V 3 bases and J 9 bases; bases outside gene matches: 8. The CDR3 length is 15 residues. The CDR3: CASSQSTGEPSPLHF. DNA for the CDR3: TGTGCCAGCAGCCAGTCAACAGGGGAGCCTTCACCCCTCCACTTT.

This clone has only one observation. The chain is built from TRBV27 and TRBJ2-7; TRBD1 matches 8 bases. CDR1 is MNHEY, CDR2 SMNVEV, per germline (reference sequence). J gave up 3 bases and V 5 bases, and 3 bases lay outside the gene matches. The CDR3 is 13 amino acids. The CDR3 nucleotides read TGTGCCAGCAGTCCTGGGACAGGCTACGAGCAGTACTTC. Amino acid sequence: CASSPGTGYEQYF.

The rearrangement uses TRBV5-1 and TRBJ2-5; 10 bases agree with TRBD2. V lost 0 bases to trimming and J lost 6 bases; unmatched junction nucleotides: 5. Germline V gene sequence: CDR1 SGHRS, CDR2 YFSETQ. This CDR3 spans 15 amino acids. The CDR3 protein is CASSLELAGVKTQYF. The CDR3 DNA reads TGCGCCAGCAGCTTGGAGCTAGCGGGAGTAAAGACCCAGTACTTC.

This CDR3 is CATLVQDTEAFF. In DNA, the CDR3 is TGTGCCACCTTAGTCCAAGACACTGAAGCTTTCTTT. This chain connects TRBV28 to TRBJ1-1; D is unresolved. CDR3 size: 12 residues. Between the trimmed V and J ends, which lost 10 bases and 3 bases, there was a span of 12 bases. Germline V gives CDR1 MDHEN, CDR2 SYDVKM.

J is TRBJ2-5 and V is TRBV5-4; D perhaps matches TRBD2 (5 bases). Trimming cost V 2 bases and J 2 bases, with 10 bases left between them. The CDR3 length is 14 residues. The germline gives CDR1 SGHNT, CDR2 YYREEE (reference sequence). CDR3 loop: CASSLGLLQETQYF. In nucleotides, the CDR3 is TGTGCCAGCAGCTTAGGACTGCTACAAGAGACCCAGTACTTC. The entire variable domain, with the rest obtained from reference TRBV5-4 and TRBJ2-5, is as follows: ETGVTQSPTHLIKTRGQQVTLRCSSQSGHNTVSWYQQALGQGPQFIFQYYREEENGRGNFPPRFSGLQFPNYSSELNVNALELDDSALYLCASSLGLLQETQYFGPGTRLLVL.

The genes are TRBV30 and TRBJ2-2, with 10 bases aligning to TRBD1. This CDR3 has 18 residues. V shed 0 bases and J 3 bases; nucleotides not matched to a gene: 10. Per germline, CDR1 GTSNPN and CDR2 SVGIG (reference sequence). For the CDR3, the DNA is TGTGCCTGGAGTGTACTCGCATCGGGACAGGGGCACACCGGGGAGCTGTTTTTT. Amino acid sequence: CAWSVLASGQGHTGELFF.

V is TRBV27 and J is TRBJ2-7, with D maybe TRBD2 (6 bases). Germline V gene data show CDR1 as MNHEY and CDR2 as SMNVEV (reference sequence). The CDR3 sequence is 12 residues long. The V end lost 6 bases, the J end lost 3 bases, and 9 bases lay between the germline ends. The CDR3 protein is CASSRGYYEQYF. The CDR3, as DNA: TGTGCCAGCAGCCGGGGGTACTACGAGCAGTACTTC.

The chain recombines TRBV7-2 with TRBJ1-2; possible D gene TRBD1, 6 bases. V lost 8 bases, J lost 7 bases, and 17 bases lay in between. This CDR3 is 13 amino acids long. Per germline, CDR1 SGHTA and CDR2 FQGNSA. CDR3 amino acids: CASVQGRGAGYTF. DNA for the CDR3: TGTGCCAGCGTCCAGGGGAGGGGGGCTGGCTACACCTTC.

The J gene is TRBJ2-2, the V gene TRBV5-1; 9 bases are a match to TRBD2. Germline V lookup: CDR1 SGHRS, CDR2 YFSETQ. Trimming took 0 bases from V and 2 from J; bases not matched to a gene: 2. CDR3 size: 16 residues. The CDR3 bases are TGCGCCAGCAGCTTGGGGACTAGCGTAAACACCGGGGAGCTGTTTTTT. Its protein is CASSLGTSVNTGELFF.

This clone showed up just a few times. The V and J genes are TRBV5-1 and TRBJ2-7, with TRBD2 as a possible D gene (5 bases). Germline CDR1 and CDR2: SGHRS and YFSETQ. CDR3 length: 13 residues. V dropped 2 bases and J dropped 6 bases, with 12 bases sitting between them. The CDR3 protein is CASSFTGNSEQYF. The CDR3 DNA reads as TGCGCCAGCAGCTTTACCGGGAATTCCGAGCAGTACTTC.

The V call is TRBV2, the J call TRBJ2-3; D call uncertain. Germline V lookup: CDR1 SNHLY, CDR2 FYNNEI. V lost 0 bases and J 11 bases, leaving 18 bases between the germline ends. The CDR3 extends over 15 amino acids. The CDR3 region has the DNA TGTGCCAGCAGTGAAGCGCGGTACGCGAGCCTGTGGCAGTATTTT. As protein: CASSEARYASLWQYF.

The CDR3, as DNA: TGCGCCAGCAGCCAGATAGCGAGTTGGGGAGAGACCCAGTACTTC. Translating gives CASSQIASWGETQYF. The rearrangement joins TRBV4-1 to TRBJ2-5; D may be TRBD2 (5 bases). The CDR3 totals 15 residues. The germline V and J ends were trimmed by 3 bases and 4 bases, with 15 bases remaining between them. From germline, CDR1 is MGHRA and CDR2 YSYEKL.

CDR3 in amino acids: CASDSTSGSPQDYEQYF. The DNA of the CDR3 is TGTGCCAGTGACTCCACTAGCGGGAGCCCCCAGGACTACGAGCAGTACTTC. The V gene is TRBV21-1, the J gene TRBJ2-7; the DNA was not used to check the table's D call, TRBD2. TRBV21-1 is a documented pseudogene. This CDR3 comprises 17 residues.

The chain has TRBV5-5 and TRBJ2-2; TRBD2 might be the D (6 bases). V shed 4 bases and J shed 0 bases, with 16 bases lying between them. Germline-derived CDR1 and CDR2 are SGHKS and YYEKEE (reference sequence). The CDR3 totals 17 residues. The CDR3 protein is CASSPSPGLANTGELFF. CDR3 coding DNA: TGTGCCAGCAGCCCCTCCCCGGGACTCGCGAACACCGGGGAGCTGTTTTTT.

Note on this clone: Distinct nucleotide sequences in the sample also encode this CDR3. This CDR3 is CASSLYRLNTEAFF. The CDR3, as DNA: TGTGCCAGCAGTTTATACAGGTTGAACACTGAAGCTTTCTTT. J is TRBJ1-1 and V is TRBV28; TRBD1 might be the D (5 bases). Germline V gene data show CDR1 as MDHEN and CDR2 as SYDVKM. V lost 1 base and J 0 bases, leaving 6 bases between the germline ends. This CDR3 has 14 amino acids.

Notes on this clone: This same CDR3 is encoded by further DNA sequences in the sample. The chain employs TRBV18 and TRBJ2-3, with 10 bases fitting TRBD2. The junction had 3 bases not matched to a gene; V was cut back by 0 bases and J by 3 bases. This CDR3 comprises 16 residues. Germline V CDR1 and CDR2: KGHSH, LQKENI. The CDR3 loop reads CASSPPAGGLTDTQYF. The DNA of the CDR3 is TGTGCCAGCTCACCACCAGCGGGGGGGCTTACAGATACGCAGTATTTT.